What follows are 14 T cell receptor beta chains derived from one specimen sequenced in a study of cytomegalovirus exposure and HLA in healthy donors. With 60 Vbeta and 13 Jbeta primers, the PCR was carried out. The repertoire was sequenced with immunoSEQ multiplex PCR; TCRdb's copy has only in-frame clones and lacks some. The sample lists 97,000 or so clones; 55% to 75% were seen once. Sequences were obtained from PBMCs. These receptors originate from a man between 50 and 59 years old in good health and CMV-seronegative.

In DNA, the CDR3 is TGTGCCAGCAGCCTGAGCTCCTACAATGAGCAGTTCTTC. Its translation: CASSLSSYNEQFF. This chain connects TRBV5-6 to TRBJ2-1; D is uncertain. CDR3 length: 13 residues. Germline CDR1 is SGHDT and CDR2 is YYEEEE. Trimming stripped 4 bases from V and 0 bases from J, with 5 bases between.

This clone was counted a single time. The V gene is TRBV5-6, the J gene TRBJ2-1; D possibly corresponds to TRBD2 (6 bases). V lost 2 bases, J lost 0 bases, and 12 bases lay in between. Germline V gene data show CDR1 as SGHDT and CDR2 as YYEEEE. This CDR3 comprises 16 residues. The CDR3 DNA follows: TGTGCCAGCAGCTTCCAGGGAGGCCACTCCTACAATGAGCAGTTCTTC. This translates into CASSFQGGHSYNEQFF.

The V and J genes are TRBV15 and TRBJ1-2, with a weak D call TRBD1 (6 bases). The germline V and J ends were trimmed by 6 bases and 2 bases, with 28 bases remaining between them. Germline CDR1 reads LNHNV; CDR2 reads YYDKDF (reference sequence). CDR3 size: 19 residues. Written as DNA, the CDR3 is TGTGCCACCAGGGGGACATTTCAGGATACGCTTTTCGCCAACTATGGCTACACCTTC. It yields the protein CATRGTFQDTLFANYGYTF. Full variable domain (outside the CDR3, taken from reference TRBV15 and TRBJ1-2): DAMVIQNPRYQVTQFGKPVTLSCSQTLNHNVMYWYQQKSSQAPKLLFHYYDKDFNNEADTPDNFQSRRPNTSFCFLDIRSPGLGDTAMYLCATRGTFQDTLFANYGYTFGSGTRLTVV.

The sample holds one count of this clone. The chain is built from TRBV19 and TRBJ1-1, with D perhaps TRBD1 (5 bases). This CDR3 has 12 residues. Per germline, CDR1 LNHDA and CDR2 SQIVND (reference sequence). V lost 9 bases, J lost 1 base, and 9 bases lay in between. CDR3 in DNA: TGTGCCAGCGGACAATCGAACACTGAAGCTTTCTTT. As protein: CASGQSNTEAFF. The variable domain in full, with the rest retrieved from reference TRBV19 and TRBJ1-1, is DGGITQSPKYLFRKEGQNVTLSCEQNLNHDAMYWYRQDPGQGLRLIYYSQIVNDFQKGDIAEGYSVSREKKESFPLTVTSAQKNPTAFYLCASGQSNTEAFFGQGTRLTVV.

V is TRBV10-1 and J is TRBJ2-1; 8 nucleotides agree with TRBD1. The V and J ends lost 6 bases and 5 bases, in that order; junction bases with no gene match: 9. CDR1 and CDR2 (germline): WNHNN, SYGVQD (reference sequence). The CDR3 sequence is 15 residues long. CDR3 region: CASRAGTGGHNEQFF. The CDR3 coding sequence is TGCGCCAGCAGAGCCGGGACAGGCGGGCACAATGAGCAGTTCTTC.

This chain connects TRBV21-1 to TRBJ2-5; the listed D gene, TRBD2, was not tested against the DNA. TRBV21-1 is a listed pseudogene. This CDR3 spans 16 amino acids. The CDR3 loop reads CASNGGSSGSPETQYF. The DNA of the CDR3 is TGTGCCAGCAACGGGGGGTCTAGCGGCTCCCCAGAGACCCAGTACTTC.

The V gene is TRBV5-1, the J gene TRBJ1-4; D unresolved. Germline values: CDR1 SGHRS, CDR2 YFSETQ. V dropped 0 bases and J dropped 0 bases, with 9 bases sitting between them. This CDR3 comprises 16 residues. The CDR3 DNA sequence: TGCGCCAGCAGCTTGGCCGGAGGTGCAACTAATGAAAAACTGTTTTTT. It encodes CASSLAGGATNEKLFF.

The chain employs TRBV6-1 and TRBJ1-5; D is ambiguous. The CDR3 runs 14 residues. The germline CDR1 and CDR2 sequences are MNHNS and SASEGT. The ends were cut back, 6 bases at V and 9 bases at J, with 18 bases in the middle. The CDR3 coding sequence is TGTGCCAGCAGCCCTCTCACGGGTCTGGCGCCCCAGCATTTT. Its protein product is CASSPLTGLAPQHF.

The chain combines TRBV27 with TRBJ2-5, with D possibly being TRBD2 (6 bases). Germline-derived CDR1 and CDR2 are MNHEY and SMNVEV (reference sequence). This CDR3 is built from 11 residues. Trimming removed 7 bases at V and 11 bases at J, with 14 bases between. This CDR3 is CASTISGRQYF. As DNA, the CDR3 is TGTGCCAGCACCATAAGTGGGAGGCAGTACTTC.

This sequence joins TRBV10-3 and TRBJ1-5, with 8 bases lining up with TRBD1. CDR1 is ENHRY, CDR2 SYGVKD, per germline. The CDR3 totals 16 residues. With V trimmed by 2 bases and J by 4 bases, 7 bases remained unmatched. CDR3 nucleotides: TGTGCCATCAGTGAGACGTCCCGGGACAGGAATCAGCCCCAGCATTTT. This translates into CAISETSRDRNQPQHF.

This clone appeared a few times. The gene calls are TRBV5-1 and TRBJ1-1, with TRBD1 matching over 7 bases. The germline V gene has CDR1 SGHRS and CDR2 YFSETQ. The V gene end was trimmed by 0 bases and the J gene end by 2 bases; junction bases not matched to a gene: 4. This CDR3 has 15 residues. The CDR3 DNA reads TGCGCCAGCAGCTTGGCCCGGACAGGTAACACTGAAGCTTTCTTT. Amino acids: CASSLARTGNTEAFF. The whole variable domain, remainder taken from reference TRBV5-1 and TRBJ1-1, is KAGVTQTPRYLIKTRGQQVTLSCSPISGHRSVSWYQQTPGQGLQFLFEYFSETQRNKGNFPGRFSGRQFSNSRSEMNVSTLELGDSALYLCASSLARTGNTEAFFGQGTRLTVV.

This chain uses TRBV27 with TRBJ1-2; D is possibly TRBD1 (6 bases). Germline V gene sequence: CDR1 MNHEY, CDR2 SMNVEV (reference sequence). With 3 bases removed from V and 8 bases from J, the gap between germline ends came to 16 bases. This CDR3 is 14 amino acids long. CDR3 residues: CASSFSRGAEGYTF. In nucleotides, the CDR3 is TGTGCCAGCAGTTTTTCTCGGGGGGCGGAAGGCTACACCTTC.

The chain employs TRBV20-1 and TRBJ2-5; D uncertain. Trimming cost V 8 bases and J 5 bases, with 12 bases left between them. CDR1 and CDR2 (germline): DFQATT, SNEGSKA (reference sequence). This CDR3 has 11 residues. This chain's CDR3 is CSPIGGETQYF. CDR3 sequence (DNA): TGCAGTCCAATTGGCGGTGAGACCCAGTACTTC.

This clone was counted a few times. This may be a read error, as it is one base from a much larger clone. Other nucleotide sequences in the sample specify the same CDR3. The V gene is TRBV4-1, the J gene TRBJ1-1; 11 bases line up with TRBD1. Losses at the gene ends were 0 bases for V and 4 bases for J; bases not matched to a gene: 4. The germline V gene encodes CDR1 MGHRA and CDR2 YSYEKL. The CDR3 contains 16 residues. DNA of the CDR3: TGCGCCAGCAGCCAAGATTTGGGACAGGGGGGCACTGAAGCTTTCTTT. Amino acid sequence: CASSQDLGQGGTEAFF.